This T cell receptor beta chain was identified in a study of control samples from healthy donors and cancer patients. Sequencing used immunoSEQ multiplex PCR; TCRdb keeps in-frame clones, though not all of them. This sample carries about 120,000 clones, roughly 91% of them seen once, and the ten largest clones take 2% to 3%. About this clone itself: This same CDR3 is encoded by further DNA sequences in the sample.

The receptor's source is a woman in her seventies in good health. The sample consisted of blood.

The DNA of the CDR3 is TGTGCCAGCAGCCAATCTAGCGGGGGGGCGGGGGATGAGCAGTTCTTC. This codes for CASSQSSGGAGDEQFF. This chain connects TRBV3-1 (or the pseudogene TRBV3-2) to TRBJ2-1, with TRBD2 matching 12 bases. The CDR3 spans 16 residues. The V and J ends lost 2 bases and 8 bases, in that order; junction bases with no gene match: 7. From germline, CDR1 is LGHDT and CDR2 YNNKEL (reference sequence).